This is a list of T cell receptor beta chains from one sample in a study of blood T cell repertoires in COVID-19. Produced via immunoSEQ multiplex PCR; TCRdb's table is partial and in-frame only. The data show 300,000 to 400,000 clones, approximately 87% seen once. Sequencing input: PBMCs or T cells enriched from blood (not recorded which). These receptors were obtained from a woman aged 25 to 45 with acute COVID-19. The CDR3 runs from the conserved cysteine through the conserved F or W. The D gene is left open where the match is weak. For some rows the clone size is stated as once, few or many, or as a class when expanded; others skip it.

d_call j_call v_call clone_size cdr3_aa cdr3_nt
TRBD1 TRBJ2-1 TRBV2 - CASSKDRASHEQFF TGTGCCAGCAGTAAGGACAGGGCGTCCCATGAGCAGTTCTTC
- TRBJ1-2 TRBV12-3/TRBV12-4 - CASSPRGYGYTF TGTGCCAGCAGTCCGCGCGGTTATGGCTACACCTTC
TRBD1 TRBJ1-6 TRBV10-3 - CAIRTGIGYSPLHF TGTGCCATCCGGACAGGGATCGGGTATTCACCCCTCCACTTT
TRBD1 TRBJ1-1 TRBV6-5 - CASSYGGDRGRTEAFF TGTGCCAGCAGTTACGGGGGGGACAGGGGGAGGACTGAAGCTTTCTTT
TRBD1 TRBJ1-1 TRBV5-1 once CASSRGGAGGTNTEAFF TGCGCCAGCAGCCGAGGCGGGGCAGGGGGGACGAACACTGAAGCTTTCTTT
TRBD1 TRBJ1-2 TRBV24-1 - CATSDTRQGNYGYTF TGTGCCACCAGTGATACAAGACAGGGAAACTATGGCTACACCTTC
- TRBJ2-2 TRBV6-5 - CASIRTGVGELFF TGTGCCAGCATCCGAACGGGGGTCGGGGAGCTGTTTTTT
TRBD1 TRBJ1-2 TRBV4-3 - CASSHSGTGDYGYTF TGCGCCAGCAGCCACTCCGGGACAGGGGACTATGGCTACACCTTC
TRBD1 TRBJ1-1 TRBV19 - CASKDRDRTEAFF TGTGCCAGCAAAGACAGGGATCGAACTGAAGCTTTCTTT
- TRBJ1-2 TRBV25-1 - CASSESGRGYTF TGTGCCAGCAGTGAATCAGGGCGAGGCTACACCTTC
- TRBJ2-7 TRBV10-1 - CASIHGTDDRDEQYF TGCGCCAGCATCCACGGGACTGACGACCGGGACGAGCAGTACTTC
- TRBJ1-4 TRBV24-1 - CATSEQRANEKLFF TGTGCCACCAGTGAGCAGCGAGCGAATGAAAAACTGTTTTTT
- TRBJ1-6 TRBV18 - CASSPLPEVGSNSPLHF TGTGCCAGCTCACCACTGCCGGAGGTCGGGTCGAATTCACCCCTCCACTTT
TRBD1 TRBJ2-7 TRBV5-6 once CASSPDRESYEQYF TGTGCCAGCAGCCCCGACAGGGAATCCTACGAGCAGTACTTC
TRBD1 TRBJ2-3 TRBV9 - CASSSDRGGGTDTQYF TGTGCCAGCAGCTCAGACAGGGGTGGGGGCACAGATACGCAGTATTTT
- TRBJ1-6 TRBV7-2 few CASSRDTHNSPLHF TGTGCCAGCAGCCGGGACACACATAATTCACCCCTCCACTTT
TRBD1 TRBJ1-3 TRBV10-1 - CASKDDRAGNTIYF TGCGCCAGCAAGGATGACAGGGCTGGAAACACCATATATTTT
TRBD1 TRBJ1-6 TRBV10-3 - CATPRQGAYNSPLHF TGTGCCACCCCCCGACAGGGGGCTTATAATTCACCCCTCCACTTT
- TRBJ2-7 TRBV11-3 - CASSFRTRFYEQYF TGTGCCAGCAGCTTCCGGACACGTTTCTACGAGCAGTACTTC
TRBD1 TRBJ2-7 TRBV6-5 - CASPKETGVTYEQYF TGTGCCAGCCCGAAGGAGACAGGGGTTACCTACGAGCAGTACTTC
- TRBJ2-3 TRBV19 - CASSIFADSTDTQYF TGTGCCAGTAGTATCTTTGCAGATTCCACAGATACGCAGTATTTT
- TRBJ2-3 TRBV9 - CASSVEGTDTQYF TGTGCCAGCAGCGTTGAGGGCACAGATACGCAGTATTTT
- TRBJ1-3 TRBV6-1 - CASSEGAQGTDTIYF TGTGCCAGCAGTGAAGGGGCACAGGGTACGGACACCATATATTTT
TRBD1 TRBJ1-2 TRBV29-1 - CSVTPQGASNYGYTF TGCAGCGTCACTCCACAGGGGGCAAGTAACTATGGCTACACCTTC
TRBD1 TRBJ2-2 TRBV7-9 - CASSRTGTGVSGELFF TGTGCCAGCAGCCGGACGGGGACAGGGGTATCCGGGGAGCTGTTTTTT
- TRBJ2-3 TRBV24-1 - CATSDPGLRDTQYF TGTGCCACCAGTGATCCAGGGTTGCGAGATACGCAGTATTTT
- TRBJ2-1 TRBV5-1 - CASRAVGSSYNEQFF TGCGCCAGCAGAGCTGTCGGGAGCTCCTACAATGAGCAGTTCTTC
- TRBJ2-2 TRBV4-3 - CASSQDPGGVTGELFF TGCGCCAGCAGCCAAGATCCAGGCGGGGTCACCGGGGAGCTGTTTTTT
TRBD1 TRBJ1-5 TRBV19 few CASSGTGKGDQPQHF TGTGCCAGTAGTGGGACAGGGAAGGGAGATCAGCCCCAGCATTTT
TRBD2 TRBJ2-3 TRBV13 - CASSTERGDTDTQYF TGTGCCAGCAGCACCGAGCGGGGGGACACAGATACGCAGTATTTT